This TCR beta chain was profiled in a study of shared clonotypes between healthy human individuals (dated by TCRdb to the early 2020s). With respect to the entire study: Two women and a few men aged 18 to 49 years were included in the cohort. Per donor, three plates each were used for CD4 naive and CD4 memory, two for CD8 naive, and one for CD8 memory. Between about 0.8 and 9 billion PBMCs per donor were obtained by leukapheresis. To increase sequencing depth and limit assay-specific biases, different laboratories used diverse techniques to prepare libraries and sequence TCR repertoires. Blood TCR repertoires of roughly five healthy adults were deeply sequenced to estimate repertoire size and the extent of clonotype sharing between individuals.

The full study reports these points: Compared with non-shared clonotypes, clonotypes shared by all four sorted-subset donors had higher generation probabilities. Larger estimated clonotype richness was generally found for naive subsets than for memory subsets. Pairwise subsampling led to the expectation that sequencing depth would affect the degree of clonotype sharing among donors. The small number of donors limited the genetic and exposure-history diversity represented. When several donors were compared, the shared fraction of clonotypes was about 5% for naive CD4, around 3.6% for naive CD8, about 2.5% for memory CD4, and approximately 0.4% for memory CD8. Sampling was restricted to blood, and TCR repertoires in tissues likely differ from the TCR repertoires found in blood. Even with the large sequencing depth, rarefaction of the sorted-subset datasets indicated that sequencing was incomplete.

Concerning this clone: Its target antigen remains unknown. No much larger clonotype is one base removed from it; base qualities were not supplied.

Donors were healthy HIV-negative adults with no recently reported acute infections or vaccinations. All donors were Caucasian adults living in Nashville, Tennessee, USA. CD4+ T cells were enriched by magnetic negative selection, after which naive cells were positively selected on CD45RA and the negative fraction was taken as the memory subset. After blood collection by leukapheresis, PBMCs were isolated using Ficoll-Histopaque density gradient centrifugation and then cryopreserved in the vapor phase of liquid nitrogen. Analytical flow cytometry was used to check the purity and quantity of every magnetically sorted T cell population. From each sorted fraction, genomic DNA was isolated and quantified by UV absorbance on a Nanodrop 2000c. CDR1 is given as MNHEY and CDR2 as SVGAGI, both from the germline V gene. Trimmed from V: 4 bases; trimmed from J: 5 bases; junction bases lacking a gene match: 4. The CDR3 runs 13 residues from the cysteine to the phenylalanine. Only the CDR3 DNA is retained, 39 bases long and in frame from the first base.

Using the deep immunoSEQ assay, TCR CDR3 regions were amplified from genomic DNA by multiplex PCR. Extracted genomic DNA from each cell subset was spread evenly across all wells of several immunoSEQ 96-well plates, with each plate serving as a replicate. For sorted subsets, around 200 ng genomic DNA, equal to some 28,000 T cell genomes, was loaded into each replicate PCR. The purified libraries were quantified using a Qubit 3.0 fluorometer, sized with a Bioanalyzer 2100, and then quantified again using the KAPA Library Quantification kit. A separate single-read 150-cycle Illumina NextSeq 550 flow cell was used to sequence each immunoSEQ 96-well plate. The paper's data handling went like this. Because the immunoSEQ output included only junctional sequences and no quality scores, the filtering could not be the same as the filtering used for full-length reads. Sequences were annotated with PyIR, a Python wrapper for IgBLAST v1.9, using IMGT germline references to assign V/J genes and CDR3. Reads were filtered out if the reads had weak V/J assignments (E-value above 1e-6), no CDR3, stop codons, out-of-frame junctions, or ambiguous translated residues. V3J clonotypes were defined by identical inferred V gene, J gene, and CDR3 amino acid sequence. Percentage overlap between repertoires was calculated by dividing the number of shared unique clonotypes by the size of the smaller repertoire. RTK rarefaction, the Chao1 estimator, and Recon v2.1 estimates of unobserved clonotypes were used to assess repertoire richness. Generation probabilities were computed with OLGA for all TCRbeta clonotypes obtained by the gDNA method from several donors. The immuneACCESS repertoire file appears here via TCRdb, limited to in-frame rearrangements. These files lack a portion of the clones; in checked studies, under half of the deficit traces to unresolved V genes, and the cause of the others is not known. Clone size and the V and J calls come from that table; the DNA yielded D and trimming. For this sample there are roughly 2 million clones; 90% to 95% appear just once. The top ten clones comprise 0.1% to 0.15% of the sample.

This chain is built from TRBV6-5 and TRBJ2-7; TRBD1 lines up with 8 middle nucleotides. Sequencing was performed on naive CD4+ T cells sorted from blood. Read against the paper, the sample's cell subset or site label means: CD45RA+ positively selected. The sequence derives from a man aged 18 to 29 in good health. At the DNA level, the sequence is TGTGCCAGCAGTTTCGACAGGGGTGACGAGCAGTACTTC. It codes for CASSFDRGDEQYF.